This TCR beta chain was recovered during a study of blood T cell repertoires in COVID-19. V lost 7 bases to trimming and J lost 7 bases; unmatched junction nucleotides: 4. The CDR3 loop spans 13 amino acids. The method was immunoSEQ multiplex PCR; TCRdb's version includes in-frame clones alone and lacks a portion of them. The sample lists more than 250,000 clones, nearly 90% seen once, with about 0.7% in the top ten. The source material was peripheral blood. The chain has TRBV12-3 or TRBV12-4 and TRBJ2-1, with 10 bases that match TRBD1. This clonotype originated in a human donor in a cohort sampled during active COVID-19. The CDR3 here is CASMGDRGNEQFF. The CDR3 nucleotides read TGTGCCAGCATGGGGGACAGGGGTAATGAGCAGTTCTTC.